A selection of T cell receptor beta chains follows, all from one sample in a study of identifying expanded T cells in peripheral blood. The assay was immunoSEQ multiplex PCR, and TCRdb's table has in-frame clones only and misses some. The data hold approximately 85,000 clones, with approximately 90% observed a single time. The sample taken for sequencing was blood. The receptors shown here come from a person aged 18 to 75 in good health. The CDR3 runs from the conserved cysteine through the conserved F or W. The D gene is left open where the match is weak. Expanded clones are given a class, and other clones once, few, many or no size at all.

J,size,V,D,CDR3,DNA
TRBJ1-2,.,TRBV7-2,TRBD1,CASSFGTGKSNYGYTF,TGTGCCAGCAGCTTCGGGACAGGGAAATCTAACTATGGCTACACCTTC
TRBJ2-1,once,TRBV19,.,CASSIGGSYNEQFF,TGTGCCAGTAGTATCGGGGGCAGTTACAATGAGCAGTTCTTC
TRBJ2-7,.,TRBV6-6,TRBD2,CASSYPETGGEQYF,TGTGCCAGCAGTTACCCCGAGACGGGGGGGGAGCAGTACTTC
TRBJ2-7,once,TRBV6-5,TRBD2,CASSYSWLAGHEQYF,TGTGCCAGCAGTTACTCATGGCTAGCGGGCCACGAGCAGTACTTC
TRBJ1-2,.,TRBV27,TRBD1,CASSRRTGLYGYTF,TGTGCCAGCAGTCGTCGGACAGGGCTCTATGGCTACACCTTC
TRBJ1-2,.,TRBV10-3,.,CAITQSTNYGYTF,TGTGCCATCACCCAGAGCACTAACTATGGCTACACCTTC
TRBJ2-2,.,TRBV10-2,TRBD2,CASQELAGGPGELFF,TGCGCCAGCCAAGAACTAGCGGGGGGCCCCGGGGAGCTGTTTTTT
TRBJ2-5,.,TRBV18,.,CASSPQAETQYF,TGTGCCAGCTCTCCCCAAGCAGAGACCCAGTACTTC
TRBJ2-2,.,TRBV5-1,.,CASSPRGTNTGELFF,TGCGCCAGCAGTCCCAGGGGTACCAACACCGGGGAGCTGTTTTTT
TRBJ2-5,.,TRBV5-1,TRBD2,CASQPAGVLLSQETQYF,TGCGCCAGCCAACCGGCGGGGGTCCTCCTCTCCCAAGAGACCCAGTACTTC
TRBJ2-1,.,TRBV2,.,CASSVRDGYNEQFF,TGTGCCAGCAGTGTTCGGGACGGCTACAATGAGCAGTTCTTC
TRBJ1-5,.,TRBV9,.,CASSVEGGVGQPQHF,TGTGCCAGCAGCGTAGAGGGAGGGGTCGGACAGCCCCAGCATTTT
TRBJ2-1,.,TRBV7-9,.,CASSTDSSDEQFF,TGTGCCAGCAGCACGGACAGTTCCGATGAGCAGTTCTTC
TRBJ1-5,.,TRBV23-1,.,CASSESAGIGNQPQHF,TGCGCCAGCAGTGAATCGGCGGGCATTGGCAATCAGCCCCAGCATTTT
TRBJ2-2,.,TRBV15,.,CATSSNRAPGTGELFF,TGTGCCACCAGCAGTAACAGAGCTCCCGGCACCGGGGAGCTGTTTTTT
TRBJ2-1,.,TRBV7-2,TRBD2,CASSPEQRPGTSVNNEQFF,TGTGCCAGCAGTCCCGAACAGAGGCCCGGGACTAGCGTTAACAATGAGCAGTTCTTC
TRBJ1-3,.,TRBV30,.,CAWSMAGNTIYF,TGTGCCTGGAGTATGGCTGGAAACACCATATATTTT
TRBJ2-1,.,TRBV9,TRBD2,CASSVVSGGVNEQFF,TGTGCCAGCAGCGTAGTTAGCGGGGGGGTCAATGAGCAGTTCTTC
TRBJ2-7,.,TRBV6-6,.,CASSPYRSYEQYF,TGTGCCAGCAGTCCCTACAGGAGCTACGAGCAGTACTTC
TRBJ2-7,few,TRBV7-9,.,CASRSELYYEQYF,TGTGCCAGCAGGTCGGAACTTTACTACGAGCAGTACTTC
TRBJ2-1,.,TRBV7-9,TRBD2,CASSSKRGLSNEQFF,TGTGCCAGCAGCTCCAAGCGGGGCCTTTCCAATGAGCAGTTCTTC
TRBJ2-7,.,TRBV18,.,CASSPLDRSAYEQYF,TGTGCCAGCTCACCACTTGACAGGTCAGCCTACGAGCAGTACTTC
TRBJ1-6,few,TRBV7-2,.,CASSANNSPLHF,TGTGCCAGCAGCGCGAATAATTCACCCCTCCACTTT
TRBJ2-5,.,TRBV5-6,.,CASSLGPGQETQYF,TGTGCCAGCAGCTTGGGTCCAGGGCAAGAGACCCAGTACTTC
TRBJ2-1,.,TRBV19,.,CASSILWDNSYNEQFF,TGTGCCAGTAGTATATTATGGGATAACTCCTACAATGAGCAGTTCTTC
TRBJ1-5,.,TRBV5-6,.,CASSFGRNQPQHF,TGTGCCAGCAGCTTTGGCAGAAATCAGCCCCAGCATTTT
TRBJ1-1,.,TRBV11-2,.,CASRTRGNTEAFF,TGTGCCAGCAGGACCCGAGGGAACACTGAAGCTTTCTTT
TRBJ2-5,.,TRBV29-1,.,CSVLQASQETQYF,TGCAGCGTATTGCAGGCGTCCCAAGAGACCCAGTACTTC
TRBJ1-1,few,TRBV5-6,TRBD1,CASSLTQGPRAFF,TGTGCCAGCAGCTTGACACAGGGGCCCCGAGCTTTCTTT
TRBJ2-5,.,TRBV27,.,CASSLRGAQETQYF,TGTGCCAGCAGTTTAAGGGGGGCCCAAGAGACCCAGTACTTC
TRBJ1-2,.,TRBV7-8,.,CASSLGTAGYTF,TGTGCCAGCAGCTTAGGGACAGCTGGCTACACCTTC
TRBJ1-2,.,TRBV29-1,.,CSSDSPFYGYTF,TGCAGCTCCGACAGCCCCTTCTATGGCTACACCTTC
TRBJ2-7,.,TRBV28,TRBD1,CASSLMWTGMKDEQYF,TGTGCCAGCAGCCTTATGTGGACAGGGATGAAGGACGAGCAGTACTTC
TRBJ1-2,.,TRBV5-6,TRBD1,CASSGTGGGDGYTF,TGTGCCAGCAGCGGGACAGGGGGCGGGGATGGCTACACCTTC
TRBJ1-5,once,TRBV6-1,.,CASSLGWGNQPQHF,TGTGCCAGCAGTCTCGGGTGGGGCAATCAGCCCCAGCATTTT
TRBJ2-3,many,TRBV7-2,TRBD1,CASRRQGGSTDTQYF,TGTGCCAGCAGAAGACAGGGGGGCTCCACAGATACGCAGTATTTT
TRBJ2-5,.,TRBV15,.,CATSSPRGGETQYF,TGTGCCACCAGCAGTCCCCGGGGTGGGGAGACCCAGTACTTC
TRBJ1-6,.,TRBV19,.,CASPLDRDSPSPLHF,TGTGCCAGCCCCCTCGACCGGGACTCCCCATCACCCCTCCACTTT
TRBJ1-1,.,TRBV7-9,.,CASSYGPPGAFF,TGTGCCAGCAGCTACGGGCCCCCGGGGGCTTTCTTT
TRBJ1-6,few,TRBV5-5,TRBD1,CASSLLARGIGDSPLHF,TGTGCCAGCAGCTTGCTGGCCAGGGGGATAGGTGATTCACCCCTCCACTTT
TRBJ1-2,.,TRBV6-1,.,CASSEARGRLSYTF,TGTGCCAGCAGTGAAGCACGGGGCCGGCTGAGCTACACCTTC
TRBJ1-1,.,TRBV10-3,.,CAITPGPGTEAFF,TGTGCCATCACCCCGGGGCCGGGGACTGAAGCTTTCTTT
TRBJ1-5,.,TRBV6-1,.,CASSAGRVNSHQPQHF,TGTGCCAGCAGTGCTGGCAGGGTGAACTCGCATCAGCCCCAGCATTTT
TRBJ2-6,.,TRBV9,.,CASSGPLGPPHSGANVLTF,TGTGCCAGCAGCGGCCCTCTCGGGCCACCGCACTCTGGGGCCAACGTCCTGACTTTC
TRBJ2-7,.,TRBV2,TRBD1,CASMDRFHEQYF,TGTGCCAGCATGGACAGGTTCCACGAGCAGTACTTC
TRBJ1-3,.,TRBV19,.,CASARGSSSSGNTIYF,TGTGCCAGCGCGCGGGGCAGCTCTTCCTCTGGAAACACCATATATTTT
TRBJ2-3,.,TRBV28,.,CSHGVYSTDTQYF,TGCTCGCACGGCGTCTATAGCACAGATACGCAGTATTTT
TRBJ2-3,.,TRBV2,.,CASGSLGDTQYF,TGTGCCAGCGGATCGCTCGGGGATACGCAGTATTTT
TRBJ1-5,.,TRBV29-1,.,CSVAAGHQPQHF,TGCAGCGTTGCCGCGGGTCATCAGCCCCAGCATTTT
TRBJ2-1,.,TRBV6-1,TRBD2,CASRKLAGGPNEQFF,TGTGCCAGCAGAAAACTAGCGGGGGGGCCCAATGAGCAGTTCTTC
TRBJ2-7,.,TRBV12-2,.,CASRSLGDEQYF,TGTGCAAGTCGCTCTCTGGGGGACGAGCAGTACTTC
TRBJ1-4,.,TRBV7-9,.,CASSPQGLSNEKLFF,TGTGCCAGCAGCCCTCAGGGCCTCTCTAATGAAAAACTGTTTTTT
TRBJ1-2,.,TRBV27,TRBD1,CASRNSTGPNYGYTF,TGTGCCAGCCGAAACTCGACAGGGCCGAACTATGGCTACACCTTC
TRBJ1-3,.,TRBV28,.,CASSWTEGNTIYF,TGTGCCAGCAGTTGGACAGAGGGAAACACCATATATTTT